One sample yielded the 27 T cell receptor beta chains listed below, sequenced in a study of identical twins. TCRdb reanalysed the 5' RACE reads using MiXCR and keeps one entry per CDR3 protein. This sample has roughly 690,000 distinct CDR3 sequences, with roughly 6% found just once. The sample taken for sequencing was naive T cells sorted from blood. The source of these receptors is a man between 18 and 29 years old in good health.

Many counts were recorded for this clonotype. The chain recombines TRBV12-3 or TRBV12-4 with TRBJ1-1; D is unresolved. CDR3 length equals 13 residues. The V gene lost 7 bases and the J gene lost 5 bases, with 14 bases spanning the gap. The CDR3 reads CASTHWSATEAFF. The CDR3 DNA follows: TGTGCCAGCACCCATTGGTCGGCGACTGAAGCTTTCTTT.

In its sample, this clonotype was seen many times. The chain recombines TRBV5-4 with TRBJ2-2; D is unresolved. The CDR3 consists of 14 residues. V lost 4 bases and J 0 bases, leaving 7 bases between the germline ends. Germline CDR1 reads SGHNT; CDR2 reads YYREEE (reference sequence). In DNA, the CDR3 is TGTGCCAGCAGCCCTTTGTCGAACACCGGGGAGCTGTTTTTT. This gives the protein CASSPLSNTGELFF.

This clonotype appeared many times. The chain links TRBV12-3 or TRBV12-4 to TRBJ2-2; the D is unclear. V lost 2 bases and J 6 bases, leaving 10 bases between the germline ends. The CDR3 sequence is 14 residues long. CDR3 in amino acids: CASSLKPTPGELFF. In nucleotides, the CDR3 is TGTGCCAGCAGTTTAAAGCCTACGCCCGGGGAGCTGTTTTTT.

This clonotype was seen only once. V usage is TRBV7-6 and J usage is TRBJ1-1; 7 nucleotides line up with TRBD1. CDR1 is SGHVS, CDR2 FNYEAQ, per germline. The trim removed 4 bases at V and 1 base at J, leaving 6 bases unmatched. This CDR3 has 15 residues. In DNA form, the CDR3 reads TGTGCCAGCAGCTCCGGGACAGATAGGAACACTGAAGCTTTCTTT. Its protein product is CASSSGTDRNTEAFF.

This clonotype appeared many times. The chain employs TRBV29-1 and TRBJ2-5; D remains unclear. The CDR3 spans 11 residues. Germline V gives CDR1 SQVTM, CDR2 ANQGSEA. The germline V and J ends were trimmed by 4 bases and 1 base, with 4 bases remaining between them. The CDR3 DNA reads TGCAGCGTTGTTCTCCAAGAGACCCAGTACTTC. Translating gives CSVVLQETQYF.

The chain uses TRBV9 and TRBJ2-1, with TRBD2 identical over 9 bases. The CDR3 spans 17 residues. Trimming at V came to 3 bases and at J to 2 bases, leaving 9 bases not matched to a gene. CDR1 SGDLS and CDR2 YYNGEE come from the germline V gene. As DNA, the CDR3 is TGTGCCAGCAGCGAGAAGACGGGACTAGCCCCCTACAATGAGCAGTTCTTC. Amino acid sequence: CASSEKTGLAPYNEQFF.

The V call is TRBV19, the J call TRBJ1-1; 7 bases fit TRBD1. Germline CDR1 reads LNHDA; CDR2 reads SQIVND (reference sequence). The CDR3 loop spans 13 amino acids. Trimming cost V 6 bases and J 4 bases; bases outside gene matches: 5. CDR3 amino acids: CASRDRVGTEAFF. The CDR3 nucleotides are TGTGCCAGTAGAGACAGGGTCGGCACTGAAGCTTTCTTT.

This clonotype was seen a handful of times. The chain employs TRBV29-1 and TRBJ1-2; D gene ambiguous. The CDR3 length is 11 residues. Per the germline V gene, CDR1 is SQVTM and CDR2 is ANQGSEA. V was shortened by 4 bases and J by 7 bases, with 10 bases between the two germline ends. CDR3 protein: CSVAGTGGYTF. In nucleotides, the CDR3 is TGCAGCGTTGCGGGAACTGGTGGCTACACCTTC.

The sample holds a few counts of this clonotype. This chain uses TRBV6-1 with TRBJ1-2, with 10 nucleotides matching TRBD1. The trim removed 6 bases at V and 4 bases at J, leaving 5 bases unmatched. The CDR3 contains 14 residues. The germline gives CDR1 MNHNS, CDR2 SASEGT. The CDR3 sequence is CASSGTGAGYGYTF. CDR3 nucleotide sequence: TGTGCCAGCAGCGGGACAGGGGCGGGCTATGGCTACACCTTC.

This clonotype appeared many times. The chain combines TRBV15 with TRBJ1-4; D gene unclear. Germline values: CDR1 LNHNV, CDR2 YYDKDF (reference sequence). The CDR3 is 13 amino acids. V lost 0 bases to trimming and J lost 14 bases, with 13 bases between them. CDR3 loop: CATSRDQGWSLFF. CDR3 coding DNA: TGTGCCACCAGCAGAGATCAAGGTTGGTCTCTGTTTTTT.

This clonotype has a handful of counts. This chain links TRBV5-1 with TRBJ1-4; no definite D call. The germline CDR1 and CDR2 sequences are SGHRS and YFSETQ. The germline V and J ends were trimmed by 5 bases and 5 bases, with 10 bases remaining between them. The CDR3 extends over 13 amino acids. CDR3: CASSFILNEKLFF. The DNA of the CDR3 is TGCGCCAGCAGTTTCATCTTAAATGAAAAACTGTTTTTT.

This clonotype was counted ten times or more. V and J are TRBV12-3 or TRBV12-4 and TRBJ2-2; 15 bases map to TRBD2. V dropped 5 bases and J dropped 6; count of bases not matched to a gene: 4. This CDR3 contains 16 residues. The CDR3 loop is CASSLGTSGRSGELFF. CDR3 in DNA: TGTGCCAGCAGTCTCGGGACTAGCGGGAGGTCCGGGGAGCTGTTTTTT.

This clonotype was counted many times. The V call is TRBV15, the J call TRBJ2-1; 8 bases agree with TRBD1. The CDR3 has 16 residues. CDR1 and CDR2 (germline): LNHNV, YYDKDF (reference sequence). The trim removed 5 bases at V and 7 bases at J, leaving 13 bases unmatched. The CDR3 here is CATSPQGAGGINEQFF. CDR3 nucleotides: TGTGCCACCAGCCCTCAAGGCGCAGGGGGCATAAATGAGCAGTTCTTC. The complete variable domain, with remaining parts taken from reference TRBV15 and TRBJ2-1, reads DAMVIQNPRYQVTQFGKPVTLSCSQTLNHNVMYWYQQKSSQAPKLLFHYYDKDFNNEADTPDNFQSRRPNTSFCFLDIRSPGLGDTAMYLCATSPQGAGGINEQFFGPGTRLTVL.

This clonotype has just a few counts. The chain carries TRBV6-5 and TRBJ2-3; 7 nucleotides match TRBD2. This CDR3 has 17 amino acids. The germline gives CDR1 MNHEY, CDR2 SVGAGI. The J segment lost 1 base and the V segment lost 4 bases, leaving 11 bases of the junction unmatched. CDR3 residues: CASSLLGRPSGTDTQYF. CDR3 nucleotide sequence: TGTGCCAGCAGTTTACTCGGGAGGCCGTCGGGCACAGATACGCAGTATTTT.

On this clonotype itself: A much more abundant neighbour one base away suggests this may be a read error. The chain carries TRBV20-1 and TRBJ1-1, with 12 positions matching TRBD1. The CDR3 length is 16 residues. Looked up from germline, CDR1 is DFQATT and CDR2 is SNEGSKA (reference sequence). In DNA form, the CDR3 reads TGCTGTGCTATCGGGACAGGGGGCATGCGGAACACTGAAGCTTTCTTT. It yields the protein CCAIGTGGMRNTEAFF.

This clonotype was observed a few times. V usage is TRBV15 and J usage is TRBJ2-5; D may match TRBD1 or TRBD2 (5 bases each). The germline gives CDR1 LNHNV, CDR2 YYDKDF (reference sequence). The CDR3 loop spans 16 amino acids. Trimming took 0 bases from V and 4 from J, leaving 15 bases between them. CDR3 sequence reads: CATSRDWAGTGETQYF. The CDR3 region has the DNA TGTGCCACCAGCAGAGATTGGGCAGGGACGGGAGAGACCCAGTACTTC.

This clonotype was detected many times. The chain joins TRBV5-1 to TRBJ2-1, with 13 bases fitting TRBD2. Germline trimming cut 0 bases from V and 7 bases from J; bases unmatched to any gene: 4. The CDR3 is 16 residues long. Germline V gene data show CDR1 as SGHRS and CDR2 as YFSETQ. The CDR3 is CASSLGLAGGQNEQFF. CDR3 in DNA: TGCGCCAGCAGCTTGGGACTAGCGGGAGGACAAAATGAGCAGTTCTTC.

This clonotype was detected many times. The chain's CDR3 is CASSSQGFYEQYF. CDR3 bases: TGTGCCAGCAGCTCACAGGGGTTTTACGAGCAGTACTTC. The V call is TRBV7-8, the J call TRBJ2-7; TRBD1 agrees at 7 bases. The CDR3 runs to 13 residues. J lost 4 bases, V lost 4 bases, and 4 bases had no gene match. CDR1 and CDR2 from the germline V gene are SGHVS and FQNEAQ.

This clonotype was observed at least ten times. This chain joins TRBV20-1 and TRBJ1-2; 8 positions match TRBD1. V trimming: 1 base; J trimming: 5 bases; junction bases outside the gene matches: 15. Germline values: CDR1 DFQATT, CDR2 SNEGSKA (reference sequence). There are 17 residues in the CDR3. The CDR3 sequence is CSARATINGQGGYGYTF. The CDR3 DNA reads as TGCAGTGCTAGAGCCACGATAAATGGACAGGGAGGGTATGGCTACACCTTC.

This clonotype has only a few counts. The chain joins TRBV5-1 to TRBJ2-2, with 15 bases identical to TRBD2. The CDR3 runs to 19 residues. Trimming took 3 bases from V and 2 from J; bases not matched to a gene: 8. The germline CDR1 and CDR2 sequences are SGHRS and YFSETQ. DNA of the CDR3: TGCGCCAGCAGCTCCAGGGGGACTAGCGGGAGGATAAACACCGGGGAGCTGTTTTTT. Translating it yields CASSSRGTSGRINTGELFF.

CDR3 DNA sequence: TGTGCCAGCAGTCAGATGGACGGATACACCGGGGAGCTGTTTTTT. Its protein is CASSQMDGYTGELFF. J is TRBJ2-2 and V is TRBV6-1; D gene ambiguous. The CDR3 has 15 residues. Germline CDR1 reads MNHNS; CDR2 reads SASEGT. Trimming removed 5 bases at V and 3 bases at J, with 13 bases between.

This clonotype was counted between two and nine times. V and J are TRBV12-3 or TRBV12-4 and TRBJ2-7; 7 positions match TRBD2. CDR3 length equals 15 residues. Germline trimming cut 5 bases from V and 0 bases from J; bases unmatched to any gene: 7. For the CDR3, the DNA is TGTGCCAGCAGTACAGGCGGGACTACCTCCTACGAGCAGTACTTC. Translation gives CASSTGGTTSYEQYF.

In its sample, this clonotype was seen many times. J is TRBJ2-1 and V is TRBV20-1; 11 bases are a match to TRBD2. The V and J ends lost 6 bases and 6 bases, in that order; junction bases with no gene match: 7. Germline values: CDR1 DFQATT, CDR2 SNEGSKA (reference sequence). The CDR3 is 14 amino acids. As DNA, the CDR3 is TGCAGTGCCCACGGGACTAGCGGTGCCAATGAGCAGTTCTTC. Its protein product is CSAHGTSGANEQFF.

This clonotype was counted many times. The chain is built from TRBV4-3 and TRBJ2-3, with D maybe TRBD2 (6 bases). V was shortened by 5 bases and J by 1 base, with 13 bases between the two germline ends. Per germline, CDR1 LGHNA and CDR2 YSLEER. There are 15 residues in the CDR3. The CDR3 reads CASSSRLVGTDTQYF. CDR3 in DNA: TGCGCCAGCAGCTCACGACTAGTAGGCACAGATACGCAGTATTTT.

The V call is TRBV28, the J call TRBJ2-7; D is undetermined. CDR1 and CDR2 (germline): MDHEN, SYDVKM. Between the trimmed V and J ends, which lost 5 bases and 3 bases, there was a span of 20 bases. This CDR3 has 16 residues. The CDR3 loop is CASSPGVWSESYEQYF. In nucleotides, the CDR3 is TGTGCCAGCAGTCCCGGAGTATGGAGCGAAAGCTACGAGCAGTACTTC.

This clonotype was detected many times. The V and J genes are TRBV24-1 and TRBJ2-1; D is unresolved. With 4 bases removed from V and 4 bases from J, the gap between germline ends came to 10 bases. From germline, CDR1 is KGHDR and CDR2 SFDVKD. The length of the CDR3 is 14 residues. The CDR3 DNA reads TGTGCCACCAGTGACGTAGGGCTTTACAATGAGCAGTTCTTC. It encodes CATSDVGLYNEQFF.

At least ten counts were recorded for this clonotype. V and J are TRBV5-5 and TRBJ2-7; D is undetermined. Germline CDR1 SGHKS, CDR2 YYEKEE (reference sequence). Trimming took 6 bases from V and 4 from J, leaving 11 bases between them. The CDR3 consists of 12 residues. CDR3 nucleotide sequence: TGTGCCAGCACCCGGACGGAATACGAGCAGTACTTC. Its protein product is CASTRTEYEQYF.